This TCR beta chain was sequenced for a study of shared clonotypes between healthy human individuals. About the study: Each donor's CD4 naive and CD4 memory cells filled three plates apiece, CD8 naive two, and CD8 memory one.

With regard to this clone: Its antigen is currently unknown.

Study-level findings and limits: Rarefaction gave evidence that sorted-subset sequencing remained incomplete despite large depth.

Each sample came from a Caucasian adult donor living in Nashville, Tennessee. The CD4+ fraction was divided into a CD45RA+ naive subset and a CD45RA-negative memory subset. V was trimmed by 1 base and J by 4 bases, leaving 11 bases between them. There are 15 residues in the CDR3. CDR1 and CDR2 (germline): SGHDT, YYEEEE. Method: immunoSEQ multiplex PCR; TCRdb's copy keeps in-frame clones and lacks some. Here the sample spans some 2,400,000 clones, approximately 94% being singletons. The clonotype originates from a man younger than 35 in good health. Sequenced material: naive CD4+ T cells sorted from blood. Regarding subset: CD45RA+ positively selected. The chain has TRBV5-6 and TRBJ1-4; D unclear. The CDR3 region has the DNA TGTGCCAGCAGCTTGACCGCGGGAAGTAATGAAAAACTGTTTTTT. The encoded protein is CASSLTAGSNEKLFF.